The next 21 T cell receptor beta chains were all read from a single sample in a study of Graves' ophthalmopathy and Graves' hyperthyroidism. Amplified material comprised TCR beta CDR3 regions derived from RNA transcripts. The workflow started with a first-round RT-PCR run with HTBI primers and then moved on to a second-round multiplex PCR. TCRdb recomputed calls from the multiplex PCR reads with MiXCR, one row per CDR3 protein. This table has about 640,000 distinct CDR3 sequences, 35% to 50% appearing once. The specimen sequenced was peripheral blood. These receptors were collected from an adult man with Graves' ophthalmopathy.

This clonotype was detected only once. The chain joins TRBV30 to TRBJ2-2; D is undetermined. V was cut by 1 base and J by 6 bases, with 9 bases left in between. This CDR3 region has 13 residues. In germline, CDR1 is GTSNPN, CDR2 SVGIG (reference sequence). The CDR3 nucleotides are TGTGCCTGGAGTGCACCGGATCCCGGGGAGCTGTTTTTT. Protein: CAWSAPDPGELFF.

About this clonotype: A read error is possible here, since a much larger clone lies one base away. V and J are TRBV2 and TRBJ2-5; D is possibly TRBD1 (5 bases). V was trimmed by 6 bases and J by 2 bases, leaving 10 bases between them. This CDR3 contains 13 residues. The germline V gene has CDR1 SNHLY and CDR2 FYNNEI. The CDR3 sequence is CASSDSHQETQYF. DNA for the CDR3: TGTGCCAGCAGCGACAGTCATCAAGAGACCCAGTACTTC.

This clonotype was counted only a few times. The rearrangement links TRBV5-5 to TRBJ2-7, with 9 bases identical to TRBD2. V trimming: 7 bases; J trimming: 7 bases; junction bases outside the gene matches: 9. The CDR3 loop spans 13 amino acids. In germline, CDR1 is SGHKS, CDR2 YYEKEE (reference sequence). The DNA of the CDR3 is TGTGCCAGCTCACCAACTAGCGGGTCAGAGCAGTACTTC. Translating it yields CASSPTSGSEQYF.

A single count supports this clonotype. Relative to the germline gene, one junction end is altered; a read error may explain this. This sequence joins TRBV10-3 and TRBJ1-2; 8 nucleotides match TRBD1. Germline loops: CDR1 ENHRY, CDR2 SYGVKD. This CDR3 has 15 amino acids. CDR3 sequence (DNA): TGTGCCAGCAGTGGAAGACAGGGGCTCCCTTATGGCTACACCTTC. Encoded protein: CASSGRQGLPYGYTF.

This clonotype was seen repeatedly, ten times or more. This chain joins TRBV24-1 and TRBJ2-5, with 9 bases fitting TRBD2. The CDR3 totals 15 residues. V lost 3 bases and J lost 5; bases outside the gene matches: 6. Germline V gene sequence: CDR1 KGHDR, CDR2 SFDVKD. CDR3 DNA: TGTGCCACCAGTGATCCCCTAGCGGGAAGGGAGACCCAGTACTTC. Its protein product is CATSDPLAGRETQYF.

This chain uses TRBV7-9 with TRBJ1-6; D is unclear. V gave up 1 base and J gave up 7 bases, with 11 bases separating them. From germline, CDR1 is SEHNR and CDR2 FQNEAQ (reference sequence). The CDR3 sequence is 15 residues long. The DNA of the CDR3 is TGTGCCAGCAGCTTAGTCCGGCAGGACAATTCACCCCTCCACTTT. Protein sequence: CASSLVRQDNSPLHF.

This chain uses TRBV25-1 with TRBJ1-2, with 9 positions matching TRBD1. The CDR3 sequence is 15 residues long. The germline CDR1 and CDR2 sequences are MGHDK and SYGVNS. With 2 bases clipped from V and 7 bases from J, the junction kept 8 bases outside the gene matches. The CDR3 protein is CASSEPSGTGFGYTF. The CDR3 DNA reads as TGTGCCAGCAGTGAACCCTCCGGGACAGGGTTTGGCTACACCTTC.

The table lists this clonotype with many counts. This sequence joins TRBV6-1 and TRBJ1-5, with unresolved D. The CDR3 has 10 residues. Between the trimmed V and J ends, which lost 10 bases and 3 bases, there was a span of 4 bases. Germline V lookup: CDR1 MNHNS, CDR2 SASEGT. The CDR3 DNA reads as TGTGCCACCCACAATCAGCCCCAGCATTTT. Translating gives CATHNQPQHF.

As DNA, the CDR3 is TGTGCCAGCAGCTCACAGCAGACTAGCGGGTCGACCGGGGAGCTGTTTTTT. Translating it yields CASSSQQTSGSTGELFF. This sequence joins TRBV11-2 and TRBJ2-2, with 10 bases identical to TRBD2. Germline trimming cut 4 bases from V and 5 bases from J; bases unmatched to any gene: 10. This CDR3 is 17 amino acids long. Germline values: CDR1 SGHAT, CDR2 FQNNGV.

The rearrangement joins TRBV4-2 to TRBJ1-4; no definite D call. Per the germline V gene, CDR1 is LGHNA and CDR2 is YNFKEQ. The CDR3 has 16 amino acids. The ends were cut back, 0 bases at V and 1 base at J, with 9 bases in the middle. CDR3 in DNA: TGTGCCAGCAGCCAAGATTGGGAGGGAACTAATGAAAAACTGTTTTTT. It specifies CASSQDWEGTNEKLFF.

This clonotype showed up many times. This chain uses TRBV10-3 with TRBJ1-2, with a possible D match to TRBD1 (6 bases). The V gene's germline CDR1 is ENHRY and CDR2 SYGVKD. The CDR3 is made up of 13 amino acids. V was pared by 4 bases and J by 7 bases, with 13 bases between. CDR3 sequence: CAISVDSEFGYTF. For the CDR3, the DNA is TGTGCCATCAGTGTGGACAGTGAGTTTGGCTACACCTTC.

The chain is built from TRBV10-2 and TRBJ2-5; 8 positions match TRBD1. J was trimmed by 5 bases and V by 5 bases; bases with no gene match: 7. CDR3 length: 14 residues. CDR1 and CDR2 from the germline V gene are WSHSY and SAAADI. Written as DNA, the CDR3 is TGCGCCAGCAGTCTCTGGACAGGGCGGGAGACCCAGTACTTC. This gives the protein CASSLWTGRETQYF.

This clonotype has ten or more counts. V usage is TRBV29-1 and J usage is TRBJ1-5; D might be TRBD1 (6 bases). The length of the CDR3 is 13 residues. Trimming removed 4 bases from V and 0 bases from J, with 7 bases in between. Germline values: CDR1 SQVTM, CDR2 ANQGSEA. The CDR3 sequence is CSVGGGSNQPQHF. The CDR3, as DNA: TGCAGCGTTGGAGGGGGTAGCAATCAGCCCCAGCATTTT.

The chain carries TRBV9 and TRBJ2-5, with TRBD2 identical over 11 bases. Per the germline V gene, CDR1 is SGDLS and CDR2 is YYNGEE. The CDR3 length is 16 residues. V lost 0 bases and J lost 4; bases outside the gene matches: 5. CDR3 sequence (DNA): TGTGCCAGCAGCGTAGGGGCTAGCGGGAGGAGAGAGACCCAGTACTTC. Protein product: CASSVGASGRRETQYF.

The gene calls are TRBV11-2 and TRBJ2-5, with TRBD2 identical over 8 bases. This CDR3 is 15 amino acids long. The V and J ends lost 4 bases and 1 base, in that order; junction bases with no gene match: 5. The germline V gene has CDR1 SGHAT and CDR2 FQNNGV. The CDR3 DNA reads as TGTGCCAGCAGCTCCCCGGGAGGGGGCCAAGAGACCCAGTACTTC. It yields the protein CASSSPGGGQETQYF.

This clonotype was observed many times. The gene calls are TRBV7-3 and TRBJ1-1; TRBD1 matches at 7 bases. This CDR3 spans 13 amino acids. Trimming removed 5 bases from V and 5 bases from J; junction bases left unmatched: 5. From germline, CDR1 is SGHTA and CDR2 FQGTGA. DNA for the CDR3: TGTGCCAGCAGCAGTACAGGGGAAACTGAAGCTTTCTTT. Protein sequence: CASSSTGETEAFF.

This clonotype occurred a few times. The chain uses TRBV7-2 and TRBJ2-2; TRBD2 aligns across 7 bases. This CDR3 comprises 16 residues. Germline lookup yields CDR1 SGHTA and CDR2 FQGNSA. The V and J ends lost 1 base and 7 bases, in that order; junction bases with no gene match: 9. The CDR3 loop reads CASSLVGGSRVGELFF. For the CDR3, the DNA is TGTGCCAGCAGCTTAGTAGGCGGGAGTCGGGTCGGGGAGCTGTTTTTT.

This clonotype turned up a few times. The CDR3 protein is CASSSTEMNTEAFF. Here the CDR3 DNA reads TGTGCCAGCAGTTCGACAGAGATGAACACTGAAGCTTTCTTT. The genes are TRBV6-6 and TRBJ1-1, with D perhaps TRBD1 (5 bases). In germline, CDR1 is MNHNY, CDR2 SVGAGI (reference sequence). This CDR3 comprises 14 residues. V lost 4 bases, J lost 0 bases, and 9 bases lay in between.

This clonotype was observed a handful of times. The chain links TRBV20-1 to TRBJ1-5; possible D gene TRBD1, 5 bases. This CDR3 is 13 amino acids long. The germline V and J ends were trimmed by 5 bases and 3 bases, with 11 bases remaining between them. The germline V gene encodes CDR1 DFQATT and CDR2 SNEGSKA (reference sequence). In DNA form, the CDR3 reads TGCAGTGCTGGGGGGGGGGACAATCAGCCCCAGCATTTT. Protein sequence: CSAGGGDNQPQHF.

This clonotype appeared many times. The V and J genes are TRBV7-8 and TRBJ1-2; D perhaps matches TRBD1 (6 bases). The ends were cut back, 2 bases at V and 6 bases at J, with 16 bases in the middle. This CDR3 region has 15 residues. From germline, CDR1 is SGHVS and CDR2 FQNEAQ. The chain's CDR3 is CASSLYLGGSHGYTF. The CDR3 region has the DNA TGTGCCAGCAGCTTATATCTCGGGGGCAGTCATGGCTACACCTTC.

On this clonotype itself: A much larger clone lies one base from this, so it may be a read error. Given the absence of the conserved phenylalanine or tryptophan at the CDR3 end, a read error is likely. V usage is TRBV2 and J usage is TRBJ1-1, with D possibly TRBD1 on 5 matching bases. Per germline, CDR1 SNHLY and CDR2 FYNNEI. The germline V and J ends were trimmed by 6 bases and 5 bases, with 13 bases remaining between them. This CDR3 has 13 amino acids. The CDR3 sequence is CASSLRGRTEAFL. The DNA for the CDR3 is TGTGCCAGCAGCTTGAGGGGCCGGACTGAAGCTTTCCTT.